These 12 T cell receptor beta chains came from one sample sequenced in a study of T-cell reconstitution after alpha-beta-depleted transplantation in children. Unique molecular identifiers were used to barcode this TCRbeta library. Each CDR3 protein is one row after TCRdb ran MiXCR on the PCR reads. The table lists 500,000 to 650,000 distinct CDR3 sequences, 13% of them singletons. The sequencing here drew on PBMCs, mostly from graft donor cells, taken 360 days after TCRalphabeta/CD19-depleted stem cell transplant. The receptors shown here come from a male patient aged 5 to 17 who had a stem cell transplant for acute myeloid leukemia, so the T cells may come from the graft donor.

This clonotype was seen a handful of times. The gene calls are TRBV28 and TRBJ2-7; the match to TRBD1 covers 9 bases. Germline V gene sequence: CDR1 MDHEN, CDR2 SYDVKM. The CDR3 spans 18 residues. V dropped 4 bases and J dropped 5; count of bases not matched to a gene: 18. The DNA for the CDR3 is TGTGCCAGCAGTTCGGACCTAACCTTGGACAGGGGAAACCACGAGCAGTACTTC. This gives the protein CASSSDLTLDRGNHEQYF.

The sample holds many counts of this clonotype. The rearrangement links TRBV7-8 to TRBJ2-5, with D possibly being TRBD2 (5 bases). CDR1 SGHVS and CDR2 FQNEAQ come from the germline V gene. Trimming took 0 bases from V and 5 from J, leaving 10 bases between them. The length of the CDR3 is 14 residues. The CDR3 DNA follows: TGTGCCAGCAGCTTAGCCGAGGGCCTTGAGACCCAGTACTTC. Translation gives CASSLAEGLETQYF.

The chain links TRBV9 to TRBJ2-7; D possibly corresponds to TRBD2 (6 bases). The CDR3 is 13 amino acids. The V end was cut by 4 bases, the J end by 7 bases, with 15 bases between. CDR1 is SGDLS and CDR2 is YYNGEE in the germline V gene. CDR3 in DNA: TGTGCCAGCAGCCCACCCAGGAGGGGTGAGCAGTACTTC. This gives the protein CASSPPRRGEQYF.

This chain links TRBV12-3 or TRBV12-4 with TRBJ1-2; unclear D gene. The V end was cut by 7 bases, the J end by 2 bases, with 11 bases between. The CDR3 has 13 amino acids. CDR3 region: CASNPTGNYGYTF. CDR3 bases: TGTGCCAGCAATCCGACGGGGAACTATGGCTACACCTTC.

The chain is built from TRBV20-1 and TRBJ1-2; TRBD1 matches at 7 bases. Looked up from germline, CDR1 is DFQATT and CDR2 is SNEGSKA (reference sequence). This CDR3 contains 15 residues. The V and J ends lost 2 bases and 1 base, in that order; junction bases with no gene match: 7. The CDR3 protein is CSARTGAWLNYGYTF. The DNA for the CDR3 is TGCAGTGCTAGAACAGGGGCTTGGCTTAACTATGGCTACACCTTC.

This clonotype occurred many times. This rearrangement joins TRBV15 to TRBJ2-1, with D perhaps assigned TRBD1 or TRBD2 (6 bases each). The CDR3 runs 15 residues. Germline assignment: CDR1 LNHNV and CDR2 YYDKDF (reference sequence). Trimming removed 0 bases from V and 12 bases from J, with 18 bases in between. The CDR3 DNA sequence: TGTGCCACCAGCAGAGATCGGGGGCTAGGAGAGGGGCAGTTCTTC. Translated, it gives CATSRDRGLGEGQFF.

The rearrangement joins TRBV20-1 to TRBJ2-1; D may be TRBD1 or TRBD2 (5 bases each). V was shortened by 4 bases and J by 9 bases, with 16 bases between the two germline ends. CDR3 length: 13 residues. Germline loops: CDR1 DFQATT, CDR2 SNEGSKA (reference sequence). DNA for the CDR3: TGCAGTGCTACCCGGGACCCCCCTCCTGAGCAGTTCTTC. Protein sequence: CSATRDPPPEQFF.

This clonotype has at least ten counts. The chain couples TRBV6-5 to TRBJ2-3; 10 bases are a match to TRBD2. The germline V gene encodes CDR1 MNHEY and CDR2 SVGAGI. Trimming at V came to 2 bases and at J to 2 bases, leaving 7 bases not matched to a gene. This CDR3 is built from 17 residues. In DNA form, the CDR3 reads TGTGCCAGCAGTTACCGTATACTAGCGGGATTCACAGATACGCAGTATTTT. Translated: CASSYRILAGFTDTQYF.

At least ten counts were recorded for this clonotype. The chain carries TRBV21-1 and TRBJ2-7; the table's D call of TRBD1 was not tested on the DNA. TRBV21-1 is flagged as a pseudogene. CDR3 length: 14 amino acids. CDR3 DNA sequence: TGTGCCAGCAGGAGGGGACAGGGGGCCTACGAGCAGTACTTC. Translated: CASRRGQGAYEQYF.

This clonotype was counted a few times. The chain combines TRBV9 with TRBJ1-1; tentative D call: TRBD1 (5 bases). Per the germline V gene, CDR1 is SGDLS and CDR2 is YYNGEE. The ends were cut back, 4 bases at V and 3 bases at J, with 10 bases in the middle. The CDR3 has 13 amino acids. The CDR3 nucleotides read TGTGCCAGCAGCCAGGGACTCCACACTGAAGCTTTCTTT. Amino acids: CASSQGLHTEAFF.

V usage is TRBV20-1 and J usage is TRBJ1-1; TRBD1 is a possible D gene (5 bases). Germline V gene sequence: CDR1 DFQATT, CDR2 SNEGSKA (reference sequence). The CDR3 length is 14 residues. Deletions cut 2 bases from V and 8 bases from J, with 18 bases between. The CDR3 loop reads CSARLPLGGGEAFF. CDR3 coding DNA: TGCAGTGCTAGACTACCCCTCGGGGGGGGAGAAGCTTTCTTT.

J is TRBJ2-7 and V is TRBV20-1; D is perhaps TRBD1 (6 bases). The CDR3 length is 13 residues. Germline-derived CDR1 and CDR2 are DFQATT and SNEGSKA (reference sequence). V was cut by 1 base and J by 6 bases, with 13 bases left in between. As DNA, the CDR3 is TGCAGTGCTAGAGGGCAGGGGCTCGGCGAGCAGTACTTC. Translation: CSARGQGLGEQYF.